These 6 T cell receptor beta chains were sequenced from one sample in a study of blood T cell repertoires in COVID-19. Sequenced by immunoSEQ multiplex PCR; TCRdb stores in-frame clones only, minus some. Among 200,000 to 300,000 clones listed, roughly 91% were seen once. What was sequenced was peripheral blood. These receptor sequences come from a man aged 30 to 45 with COVID-19, enrolled during active disease.

V and J are TRBV9 and TRBJ2-3, with a tentative D call TRBD2 (7 bases). CDR3 length: 16 amino acids. Trimming stripped 0 bases from V and 4 bases from J, with 15 bases between. The germline V gene encodes CDR1 SGDLS and CDR2 YYNGEE. CDR3 sequence: CASSVAWGGASDTQYF. As DNA, the CDR3 is TGTGCCAGCAGCGTAGCTTGGGGGGGGGCCTCAGATACGCAGTATTTT.

This clone has just one count. This chain uses TRBV6-5 with TRBJ1-2; 11 bases are shared with TRBD1. CDR1 MNHEY and CDR2 SVGAGI come from the germline V gene. The J segment lost 9 bases and the V segment lost 6 bases, leaving 9 bases of the junction unmatched. The CDR3 is 14 residues long. In DNA, the CDR3 is TGTGCCAGCAGAACCGGGACAGGGGGACAAAGCTACACCTTC. Translation: CASRTGTGGQSYTF.

The chain uses TRBV3-1 (or the pseudogene TRBV3-2) and TRBJ1-5; 7 bases agree with TRBD1. The CDR3 totals 17 residues. J lost 0 bases, V lost 0 bases, and 5 bases had no gene match. Germline V gene data show CDR1 as LGHDT and CDR2 as YNNKEL (reference sequence). This CDR3 reads CASSQDQGGLSNQPQHF. The CDR3, as DNA: TGTGCCAGCAGCCAAGATCAGGGGGGCCTTAGCAATCAGCCCCAGCATTTT.

The table lists this clone with a few counts. The chain recombines TRBV7-2 with TRBJ2-1, with 9 bases fitting TRBD2. The CDR3 extends over 15 amino acids. Germline-derived CDR1 and CDR2 are SGHTA and FQGNSA. Trimming cost V 0 bases and J 7 bases; bases outside gene matches: 4. The CDR3 coding sequence is TGTGCCAGCAGCTTAGCAGGGACTAGCTTTAATGAGCAGTTCTTC. This encodes CASSLAGTSFNEQFF.

The rearrangement uses TRBV5-4 and TRBJ1-4, with 8 nucleotides matching TRBD1. With 4 bases clipped from V and 8 bases from J, the junction kept 7 bases outside the gene matches. Per the germline V gene, CDR1 is SGHNT and CDR2 is YYREEE (reference sequence). This CDR3 region has 14 residues. The DNA for the CDR3 is TGTGCCAGCAGCACTCAGGGGGCGCAAGAAAAACTGTTTTTT. Translation gives CASSTQGAQEKLFF.

This sequence joins TRBV12-3 or TRBV12-4 and TRBJ1-6; D remains unclear. CDR3 length: 12 amino acids. V was shortened by 5 bases and J by 7 bases, with 6 bases between the two germline ends. CDR3 amino acids: CASSRENSPLHF. The CDR3 nucleotides read TGTGCCAGCAGTCGGGAAAATTCACCCCTCCACTTT.